In its sample, the clone carrying this T cell receptor beta chain was seen a few times. A second PCR of 7 to 11 cycles used a sample-barcoded 5' primer and a J-beta primer mix. MiXCR was run by TCRdb on the 5' RACE reads, yielding one entry per CDR3 protein. The sample gives about 570,000 distinct CDR3 sequences, 27% of which show up once; under 4.5% is in the top ten. Germline V gives CDR1 MNHNY, CDR2 SVGAGI (reference sequence). V was clipped by 2 bases and J by 11 bases, with 13 bases between them. CDR3 length: 14 amino acids. This entry is derived from a study of blood T cells in healthy people across ages. This sample was shared with a second study, whose subject was T cells of mothers and their children. Per that paper: A few healthy Caucasian mothers gave samples, and so did their six children.

This TCR was recovered from a boy between 2 and 10 years old in good health. The sequencing input was blood. The rearrangement joins TRBV6-6 to TRBJ1-6; no reliable D call. The CDR3 loop reads CASSYGRIVPPLHF. The CDR3 DNA reads as TGTGCCAGCAGTTACGGGCGGATCGTTCCACCCCTCCACTTT.